Listed here are 23 T cell receptor beta chains from one sample, sequenced in a study of PD-L1 blockade in urothelial cancer. Sequencing used immunoSEQ multiplex PCR; TCRdb keeps in-frame clones, though not all of them. The sample shows tens of thousands of clones, roughly 82% of them seen only once. The sequencing used PBMCs, collected around atezolizumab (anti-PD-L1) treatment. These receptors were obtained from a man in his 70s with urothelial cancer.

This chain links TRBV4-1 with TRBJ2-5, with a possible D match to TRBD2 (5 bases). Germline V gives CDR1 MGHRA, CDR2 YSYEKL. V was clipped by 3 bases and J by 4 bases, with 12 bases between them. The CDR3 consists of 14 residues. Here the CDR3 reads CASSQWGVRETQYF. In nucleotides, the CDR3 is TGCGCCAGCAGCCAGTGGGGAGTACGAGAGACCCAGTACTTC.

The chain combines TRBV4-3 with TRBJ2-3; 8 positions match TRBD1. Germline V CDR1 and CDR2: LGHNA, YSLEER. The CDR3 spans 14 residues. The J segment lost 1 base and the V segment lost 4 bases, leaving 1 base of the junction unmatched. This chain's CDR3 is CASSPGQGTDTQYF. The CDR3 region has the DNA TGCGCCAGCAGCCCGGGACAGGGCACAGATACGCAGTATTTT.

The chain combines TRBV5-1 with TRBJ1-1; D is perhaps TRBD1 (5 bases). The CDR3 loop spans 13 amino acids. Germline-derived CDR1 and CDR2 are SGHRS and YFSETQ. The V end was cut by 7 bases, the J end by 3 bases, with 13 bases between. This chain's CDR3 is CASARGPDTEAFF. The CDR3 DNA sequence: TGCGCCAGCGCGCGGGGCCCGGACACTGAAGCTTTCTTT.

V is TRBV7-2 and J is TRBJ1-3; D is undetermined. The V end was cut by 3 bases, the J end by 0 bases, with 9 bases between. The CDR3 has 15 residues. The V gene's germline CDR1 is SGHTA and CDR2 FQGNSA. The CDR3 DNA reads TGTGCCAGCAGCTTCTCCGGGAGCTCTGGAAACACCATATATTTT. Amino acid sequence: CASSFSGSSGNTIYF.

The rearrangement uses TRBV5-1 and TRBJ1-2, with D tentatively TRBD1 (5 bases). The CDR3 spans 14 residues. Trimming took 0 bases from V and 4 from J, leaving 10 bases between them. Germline V gene data show CDR1 as SGHRS and CDR2 as YFSETQ. CDR3 DNA: TGCGCCAGCAGCTTGGGGCAGGGATCCTATGGCTACACCTTC. It encodes CASSLGQGSYGYTF.

The chain has TRBV7-9 and TRBJ2-4; D is perhaps TRBD2 (6 bases). V was cut by 1 base and J by 7 bases, with 11 bases left in between. In germline, CDR1 is SEHNR, CDR2 FQNEAQ (reference sequence). CDR3 length equals 14 residues. CDR3 sequence (DNA): TGTGCCAGCAGCTTAGGTGGGGCGGGGAACATTCAGTACTTC. Translation: CASSLGGAGNIQYF.

This clone was detected a few times. This rearrangement joins TRBV7-3 to TRBJ2-3, with D hard to call. The germline V gene encodes CDR1 SGHTA and CDR2 FQGTGA. This CDR3 spans 13 amino acids. V was trimmed by 4 bases and J by 0 bases, leaving 5 bases between them. CDR3 loop: CASSSTSTDTQYF. The CDR3, as DNA: TGTGCCAGCAGCTCCACTAGCACAGATACGCAGTATTTT. The full variable domain, rest sourced from reference TRBV7-3 and TRBJ2-3, is GAGVSQTPSNKVTEKGKYVELRCDPISGHTALYWYRQSLGQGPEFLIYFQGTGAADDSGLPNDRFFAVRPEGSVSTLKIQRTERGDSAVYLCASSSTSTDTQYFGPGTRLTVL.

This sequence joins TRBV7-2 and TRBJ2-1; 7 bases agree with TRBD1. In germline, CDR1 is SGHTA, CDR2 FQGNSA. The CDR3 consists of 15 residues. The V segment lost 5 bases and the J segment 5 bases; nucleotides outside the gene matches: 9. CDR3 in DNA: TGTGCCAGCAGCGGATCCGGGACAGCTGACAATGAGCAGTTCTTC. This translates into CASSGSGTADNEQFF.

This chain connects TRBV5-1 to TRBJ2-5; TRBD2 matches at 8 bases. Germline CDR1 SGHRS, CDR2 YFSETQ. The CDR3 runs to 14 residues. The V and J ends lost 3 bases and 5 bases, in that order; junction bases with no gene match: 6. The CDR3 spells CASSSGLGVETQYF. In DNA form, the CDR3 reads TGCGCCAGCAGCTCGGGACTAGGGGTGGAGACCCAGTACTTC.

The chain is built from TRBV2 and TRBJ2-2; 7 bases match TRBD2. Germline CDR1 reads SNHLY; CDR2 reads FYNNEI. The J segment lost 7 bases and the V segment lost 6 bases, leaving 8 bases of the junction unmatched. The CDR3 consists of 14 residues. DNA for the CDR3: TGTGCCAGCAGAAAAACTAGCGCGGACGGGGAGCTGTTTTTT. Its protein is CASRKTSADGELFF.

The chain is built from TRBV7-9 and TRBJ2-1; possibly TRBD2 for D (6 bases). Trimming took 2 bases from V and 8 from J, leaving 16 bases between them. Germline V gene sequence: CDR1 SEHNR, CDR2 FQNEAQ (reference sequence). The CDR3 consists of 15 residues. CDR3 protein: CASSLWDSQEDEQFF. In DNA, the CDR3 is TGTGCCAGCAGCTTATGGGACTCCCAGGAGGATGAGCAGTTCTTC.

The rearrangement joins TRBV5-6 to TRBJ1-5, with D perhaps matching TRBD1 (6 bases). CDR3 length equals 15 residues. Germline CDR1 and CDR2: SGHDT and YYEEEE. V lost 0 bases to trimming and J lost 2 bases, with 9 bases between them. The CDR3 is CASSLVGAGNQPQHF. The CDR3 DNA sequence: TGTGCCAGCAGCTTGGTGGGGGCGGGCAATCAGCCCCAGCATTTT.

CDR3 in amino acids: CASSLSGAVETQYF. The CDR3 DNA reads TGTGCCAGCAGTCTTTCAGGGGCTGTAGAGACCCAGTACTTC. V gene TRBV7-3 combines with J gene TRBJ2-5; possibly TRBD1 for D (6 bases). This CDR3 is 14 amino acids long. V was shortened by 6 bases and J by 4 bases, with 15 bases between the two germline ends. The germline CDR1 and CDR2 sequences are SGHTA and FQGTGA.

The chain employs TRBV5-1 and TRBJ2-5, with 10 bases fitting TRBD2. Germline-derived CDR1 and CDR2 are SGHRS and YFSETQ. There are 16 residues in the CDR3. J gave up 3 bases and V 3 bases, and 8 bases lay outside the gene matches. In nucleotides, the CDR3 is TGCGCCAGCAGCTCCGCTAGCGGGAGAACGAAAGAGACCCAGTACTTC. Translating gives CASSSASGRTKETQYF.

The rearrangement joins TRBV9 to TRBJ2-3; 7 bases are a match to TRBD2. J was trimmed by 0 bases and V by 0 bases; bases with no gene match: 1. This CDR3 spans 15 amino acids. Germline V CDR1 and CDR2: SGDLS, YYNGEE. The DNA of the CDR3 is TGTGCCAGCAGCGTAGATAGCGGGAGCACAGATACGCAGTATTTT. The encoded protein is CASSVDSGSTDTQYF.

This rearrangement joins TRBV19 to TRBJ1-6, with 7 bases matching TRBD1. V lost 7 bases and J lost 8; bases outside the gene matches: 14. The CDR3 length is 16 residues. Per the germline V gene, CDR1 is LNHDA and CDR2 is SQIVND (reference sequence). The CDR3 DNA reads as TGTGCCAGTACCATGCGGGCACAGGGGAATGATTCACCCCTCCACTTT. It specifies CASTMRAQGNDSPLHF.

This clone was recorded only once. The V and J genes are TRBV27 and TRBJ2-1; 10 bases map to TRBD2. The CDR3 is 17 amino acids. CDR1 is MNHEY, CDR2 SMNVEV, per germline (reference sequence). Unmatched junction bases numbered 9, after V lost 4 bases and J lost 3 bases. The CDR3 loop is CASSSGLAGAVYNEQFF. In DNA form, the CDR3 reads TGTGCCAGCAGTTCGGGCCTAGCGGGAGCGGTCTACAATGAGCAGTTCTTC.

The genes are TRBV5-1 and TRBJ2-5, with 12 positions matching TRBD2. Germline trimming cut 7 bases from V and 0 bases from J; bases unmatched to any gene: 1. Germline V gene data show CDR1 as SGHRS and CDR2 as YFSETQ. The CDR3 runs to 14 residues. CDR3 nucleotides: TGCGCCAGCGGGACTAGCGGGTACCAAGAGACCCAGTACTTC. Amino acid sequence: CASGTSGYQETQYF.

The chain recombines TRBV30 with TRBJ2-7; D gene ambiguous. This CDR3 has 14 residues. V dropped 1 base and J dropped 3 bases, with 13 bases sitting between them. In germline, CDR1 is GTSNPN, CDR2 SVGIG (reference sequence). The CDR3 coding sequence is TGTGCCTGGAGTGAGGCCCCAGGCTACTACGAGCAGTACTTC. The encoded protein is CAWSEAPGYYEQYF.

This clone has only one observation. This chain uses TRBV6-1 with TRBJ1-2; TRBD1 matches 10 bases. Unmatched junction bases numbered 8, after V lost 6 bases and J lost 4 bases. Germline-derived CDR1 and CDR2 are MNHNS and SASEGT. The CDR3 loop spans 15 amino acids. CDR3 bases: TGTGCCAGCAGCCCGACAGGGGGCGGAGGCTATGGCTACACCTTC. Its protein product is CASSPTGGGGYGYTF.

The table lists this clone with a count of one. The chain joins TRBV5-1 to TRBJ1-1; D is unclear. The germline V and J ends were trimmed by 5 bases and 4 bases, with 12 bases remaining between them. The length of the CDR3 is 13 residues. Looked up from germline, CDR1 is SGHRS and CDR2 is YFSETQ. Here the CDR3 reads CASSPVGSTEAFF. CDR3 sequence (DNA): TGCGCCAGCAGTCCCGTAGGGAGCACTGAAGCTTTCTTT.

The genes are TRBV4-3 and TRBJ2-5; TRBD2 matches 7 bases. Trimming at V came to 3 bases and at J to 8 bases, leaving 6 bases not matched to a gene. The V gene's germline CDR1 is LGHNA and CDR2 YSLEER. The CDR3 contains 13 residues. The DNA for the CDR3 is TGCGCCAGCAGCCAGCGCCGGGGGGTCACCCAGTACTTC. This encodes CASSQRRGVTQYF.

V usage is TRBV9 and J usage is TRBJ2-1; D remains unclear. With 5 bases removed from V and 4 bases from J, the gap between germline ends came to 13 bases. The CDR3 loop spans 14 amino acids. The germline gives CDR1 SGDLS, CDR2 YYNGEE. The CDR3 DNA follows: TGTGCCAGCAGTAACCAGATGCTTTACAATGAGCAGTTCTTC. It encodes CASSNQMLYNEQFF.